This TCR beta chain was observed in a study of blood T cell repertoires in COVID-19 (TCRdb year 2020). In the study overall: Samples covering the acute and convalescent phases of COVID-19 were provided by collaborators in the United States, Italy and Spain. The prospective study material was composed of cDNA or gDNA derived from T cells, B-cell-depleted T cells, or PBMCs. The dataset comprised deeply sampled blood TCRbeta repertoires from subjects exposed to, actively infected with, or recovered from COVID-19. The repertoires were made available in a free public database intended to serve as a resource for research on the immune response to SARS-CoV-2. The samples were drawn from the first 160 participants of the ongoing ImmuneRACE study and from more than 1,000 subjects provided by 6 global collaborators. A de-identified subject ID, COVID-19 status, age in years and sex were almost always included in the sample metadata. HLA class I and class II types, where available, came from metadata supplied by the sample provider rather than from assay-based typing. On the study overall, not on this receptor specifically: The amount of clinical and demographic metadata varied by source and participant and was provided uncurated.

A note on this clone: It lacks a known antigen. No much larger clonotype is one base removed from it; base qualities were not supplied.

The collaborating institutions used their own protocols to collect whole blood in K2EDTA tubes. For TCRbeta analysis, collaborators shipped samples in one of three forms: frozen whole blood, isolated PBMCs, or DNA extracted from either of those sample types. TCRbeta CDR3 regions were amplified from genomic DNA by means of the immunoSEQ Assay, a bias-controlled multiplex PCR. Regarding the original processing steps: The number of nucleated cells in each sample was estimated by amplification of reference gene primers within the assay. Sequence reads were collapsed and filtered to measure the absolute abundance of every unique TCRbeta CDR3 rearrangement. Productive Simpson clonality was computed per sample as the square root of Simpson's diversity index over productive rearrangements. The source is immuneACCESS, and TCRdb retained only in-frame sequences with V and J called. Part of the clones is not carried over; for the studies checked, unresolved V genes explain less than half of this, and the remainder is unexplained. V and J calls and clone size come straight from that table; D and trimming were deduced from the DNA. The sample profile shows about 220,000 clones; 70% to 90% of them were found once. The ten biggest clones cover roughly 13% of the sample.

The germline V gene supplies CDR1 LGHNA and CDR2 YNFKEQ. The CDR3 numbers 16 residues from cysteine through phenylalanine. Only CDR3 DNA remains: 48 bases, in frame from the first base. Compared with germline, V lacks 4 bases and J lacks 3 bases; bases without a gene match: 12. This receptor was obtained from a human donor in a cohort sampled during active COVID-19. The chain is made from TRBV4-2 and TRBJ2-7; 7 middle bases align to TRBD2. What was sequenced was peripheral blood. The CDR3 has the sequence CASSRATKGDYYEQYF. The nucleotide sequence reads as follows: TGTGCCAGCAGCCGCGCTACTAAAGGGGACTACTACGAGCAGTACTTC.